A selection of T cell receptor beta chains follows, all from one sample in a study of T cells in Graves' hyperthyroidism and ophthalmopathy. Each CDR3 protein is one row after TCRdb ran MiXCR on the multiplex PCR reads. The profile shows roughly 110,000 distinct CDR3 sequences, about a sixth of them singletons. Sequenced sample: blood. These receptor sequences come from a woman between 50 and 59 years old with Graves' hyperthyroidism. CDR3s include the opening cysteine and the closing phenylalanine or tryptophan. A D gene is named only where the DNA matches it firmly. Size values are once, few and many counts, or a class for expanded clones, and some rows have none.

V,D,J,size,CDR3,DNA
TRBV7-3,TRBD2,TRBJ2-5,many,CASSSGLAGGDQYF,TGTGCCAGCAGCTCGGGACTAGCGGGAGGAGACCAGTACTTC
TRBV28,NA,TRBJ1-4,NA,CASSLQGDSEKLFF,TGTGCCAGCAGTTTGCAGGGTGATAGTGAAAAACTGTTTTTT
TRBV28,TRBD1,TRBJ1-5,NA,CASSRDRDNQPQHF,TGTGCCAGCAGTCGGGACAGGGACAATCAGCCCCAGCATTTT
TRBV15,NA,TRBJ1-6,NA,CATSTEAGFLSPLHF,TGTGCCACCAGCACAGAGGCAGGGTTCTTGTCACCCCTCCACTTT
TRBV19,NA,TRBJ1-1,NA,CASSIGQGVSGTEAFF,TGTGCCAGTAGTATCGGTCAGGGAGTTTCGGGCACTGAAGCTTTCTTT
TRBV28,NA,TRBJ1-4,once,CASSPEGATNEKLFF,TGTGCCAGCAGTCCCGAAGGTGCAACTAATGAAAAACTGTTTTTT
TRBV5-5,TRBD2,TRBJ2-1,many,CASSLSGVYNEQFF,TGTGCCAGCAGCCTTAGCGGGGTCTACAATGAGCAGTTCTTC
TRBV10-3,NA,TRBJ2-1,many,CAISDYRGTLNEQFF,TGTGCCATCAGTGATTATCGTGGGACCCTCAATGAGCAGTTCTTC
TRBV28,NA,TRBJ1-1,many,CASSLSRTEAFF,TGTGCCAGCAGTTTATCCAGGACTGAAGCTTTCTTT
TRBV9,TRBD2,TRBJ2-1,few,CASSVGTSGAPEEQFF,TGTGCCAGCAGCGTCGGGACTAGCGGGGCTCCGGAAGAGCAGTTCTTC
TRBV4-1,TRBD2,TRBJ2-1,many,CASSQRSASGRDEQFF,TGCGCCAGCAGCCAAAGATCGGCTAGCGGGAGGGATGAGCAGTTCTTC
TRBV18,TRBD2,TRBJ2-1,many,CASSDVAGGRLEQFF,TGTGCCAGCTCAGATGTAGCGGGAGGGCGACTCGAGCAGTTCTTC
TRBV30,NA,TRBJ2-1,many,CAWNGPGPEQFF,TGTGCCTGGAACGGACCCGGGCCGGAGCAGTTCTTC
TRBV27,NA,TRBJ1-2,NA,CASRRVGNYGYTF,TGTGCCAGCAGGCGGGTGGGGAACTATGGCTACACCTTC
TRBV9,NA,TRBJ2-5,many,CASSGGGVGQETQYF,TGTGCCAGCAGCGGAGGGGGGGTGGGACAAGAGACCCAGTACTTC
TRBV28,NA,TRBJ2-3,many,CASSLSGGTTDTQYF,TGTGCCAGCAGTTTAAGTGGTGGGACGACAGATACGCAGTATTTT
TRBV7-9,NA,TRBJ2-7,many,CASSLGIGNVYEQYF,TGTGCCAGCAGCTTAGGTATAGGAAACGTCTACGAGCAGTACTTC
TRBV24-1,TRBD2,TRBJ2-3,NA,CATSDPGLANTDTQYF,TGTGCCACCAGTGACCCCGGACTAGCGAACACAGATACGCAGTATTTT
TRBV5-1,NA,TRBJ1-1,many,CASRTGTNTEAFF,TGCGCCAGCAGAACAGGAACGAACACTGAAGCTTTCTTT
TRBV11-2,NA,TRBJ1-6,many,CASSLSPGGSPLHF,TGTGCCAGCAGCTTATCCCCCGGCGGCTCACCCCTCCACTTT
TRBV7-9,TRBD2,TRBJ2-3,many,CASSSPPGLAGAGTDTQYF,TGTGCCAGCAGCTCACCGCCGGGACTAGCGGGAGCGGGAACAGATACGCAGTATTTT
TRBV7-2,NA,TRBJ2-1,NA,CASSPQDSTNEQFF,TGTGCCAGCAGCCCGCAGGACAGCACAAATGAGCAGTTCTTC
TRBV24-1,NA,TRBJ2-2,many,CATSEWSTGELFF,TGTGCCACCAGTGAGTGGAGCACCGGGGAGCTGTTTTTT
TRBV5-1,NA,TRBJ1-1,NA,CASSLWTMNTEAFF,TGCGCCAGCAGCTTGTGGACCATGAACACTGAAGCTTTCTTT
TRBV7-9,TRBD1,TRBJ1-2,many,CASSVTGTATYGYTF,TGTGCCAGCAGCGTCACCGGGACAGCAACCTATGGCTACACCTTC
TRBV7-9,NA,TRBJ2-6,many,CASSSKQRSSGANVLTF,TGTGCCAGCAGCTCTAAACAGCGTAGCTCTGGGGCCAACGTCCTGACTTTC
TRBV11-1,TRBD1,TRBJ2-2,many,CASSPRDRGTGELFF,TGTGCCAGCAGCCCCCGGGACAGGGGGACCGGGGAGCTGTTTTTT
TRBV20-1,NA,TRBJ2-3,many,CSAEGPTGASTDTQYF,TGCAGTGCGGAGGGACCAACAGGGGCTAGCACAGATACGCAGTATTTT
TRBV9,NA,TRBJ2-1,many,CASSVISADEQFF,TGTGCCAGCAGCGTTATCTCGGCTGATGAGCAGTTCTTC
TRBV4-1,TRBD2,TRBJ2-7,many,CASSGLAGGSPNEQYF,TGCGCCAGCAGCGGACTAGCGGGAGGGTCCCCAAACGAGCAGTACTTC
TRBV10-3,NA,TRBJ2-1,few,CAIRSISYNEQFF,TGTGCCATCAGGAGTATCTCCTACAATGAGCAGTTCTTC
TRBV13,NA,TRBJ1-2,many,CASSFQGRIGYTF,TGTGCCAGCAGTTTTCAGGGTCGAATAGGCTACACCTTC
TRBV12-3/TRBV12-4,TRBD2,TRBJ2-1,many,CATDSGNHNEQFF,TGTGCCACCGATAGCGGGAACCACAATGAGCAGTTCTTC
TRBV28,TRBD2,TRBJ2-5,many,CASSFPGLAGGETQYF,TGTGCCAGCAGTTTTCCTGGACTAGCGGGAGGTGAGACCCAGTACTTC
TRBV20-1,TRBD2,TRBJ2-3,NA,CSAPGTGTSGNTDTQYF,TGCAGTGCCCCCGGGACCGGGACTAGCGGCAACACAGATACGCAGTATTTT
TRBV11-2,TRBD2,TRBJ2-1,NA,CASTGTSGHNEQFF,TGTGCCAGCACCGGGACTAGCGGCCACAATGAGCAGTTCTTC
TRBV20-1,NA,TRBJ2-3,many,CSATQGGLVRYTDTQYF,TGCAGTGCTACCCAGGGTGGGCTTGTAAGATACACAGATACGCAGTATTTT
TRBV7-2,TRBD1,TRBJ1-1,many,CASSQDRLNTEAFF,TGTGCCAGCAGCCAGGACAGGCTGAACACTGAAGCTTTCTTT
TRBV2,NA,TRBJ2-5,many,CASIHVGKETQYF,TGTGCCAGCATACACGTCGGGAAAGAGACCCAGTACTTC
TRBV20-1,NA,TRBJ1-5,many,CSATVPNQPQHF,TGCAGTGCTACAGTACCTAATCAGCCCCAGCATTTT
TRBV24-1,NA,TRBJ2-3,many,CATSASDSRRFTDTQYF,TGTGCCACCAGTGCTTCCGACAGCCGAAGGTTTACAGATACGCAGTATTTT
TRBV7-9,NA,TRBJ2-3,few,CASSSTHTDTQYF,TGTGCCAGCAGCTCCACCCACACAGATACGCAGTATTTT
TRBV5-1,TRBD1,TRBJ2-1,many,CATQAGQGANEQFF,TGCGCCACCCAAGCCGGACAGGGGGCGAATGAGCAGTTCTTC
TRBV14,NA,TRBJ2-1,NA,CASSPGTHYNEQFF,TGTGCCAGCAGCCCTGGGACACACTACAATGAGCAGTTCTTC
TRBV28,TRBD1,TRBJ2-5,many,CASSSFRDSYSQETQYF,TGTGCCAGCAGTTCATTCCGGGACAGCTACTCCCAAGAGACCCAGTACTTC
TRBV28,NA,TRBJ1-5,many,CASSTLSGAGNQPQHF,TGTGCCAGCAGCACATTATCGGGGGCGGGCAATCAGCCCCAGCATTTT
TRBV29-1,TRBD1,TRBJ2-1,many,CSVDLSRGTNNEQFF,TGCAGCGTTGATTTGTCCAGGGGGACCAACAATGAGCAGTTCTTC
TRBV18,TRBD1,TRBJ2-3,many,CASSKDRGREDTQYF,TGTGCCAGCTCAAAAGACAGGGGGCGCGAGGATACGCAGTATTTT
TRBV28,NA,TRBJ1-4,NA,CASSLGGTRSEKLFF,TGTGCCAGCAGTTTGGGGGGCACGCGTAGTGAAAAACTGTTTTTT
TRBV28,NA,TRBJ1-4,NA,CASSSPEPRGDEKLFF,TGTGCCAGCAGTTCCCCTGAACCAAGGGGAGATGAAAAACTGTTTTTT
TRBV7-9,NA,TRBJ2-5,many,CASKLGRAGETQYF,TGTGCCAGCAAACTTGGCCGGGCCGGAGAGACCCAGTACTTC
TRBV6-5,TRBD2,TRBJ2-1,few,CASSYDGTSGRNEQFF,TGTGCCAGCAGTTACGACGGGACTAGCGGGAGAAATGAGCAGTTCTTC
TRBV3-1,NA,TRBJ2-7,many,CASSQVEGSEQYF,TGTGCCAGCAGCCAGGTAGAAGGCTCCGAGCAGTACTTC
TRBV7-6,NA,TRBJ2-4,many,CASSYAGAGSIQYF,TGTGCCAGCAGCTACGCGGGGGCGGGGAGCATTCAGTACTTC
TRBV9,TRBD1,TRBJ2-1,many,CASSVGQGMNYEQFF,TGTGCCAGCAGCGTAGGACAGGGGATGAACTATGAGCAGTTCTTC
TRBV6-5,NA,TRBJ1-1,many,CASSYGRNTEAFF,TGTGCCAGCAGTTACGGACGGAACACTGAAGCTTTCTTT
TRBV4-1,TRBD1,TRBJ2-1,NA,CASSQQGQGPYNEQFF,TGCGCCAGCAGCCAGCAGGGACAGGGGCCCTACAATGAGCAGTTCTTC
TRBV6-1,TRBD1,TRBJ2-1,NA,CASSENPGTGGKYNEQFF,TGTGCCAGCAGTGAAAACCCCGGGACAGGGGGCAAATACAATGAGCAGTTCTTC